This T cell receptor beta chain was captured by sequencing in a study of CD8 T cells in Susac syndrome. The RNA, roughly 0.45 to 1 ug, was put through reverse transcription using random hexamers. TCRdb processed the immunoSEQ multiplex PCR reads anew with MiXCR; each CDR3 protein has one entry. The data hold 300,000 to 350,000 distinct CDR3 sequences, with 92% observed a single time. Germline CDR1 is SQVTM and CDR2 is ANQGSEA. This CDR3 is 13 amino acids long. V was trimmed by 4 bases and J by 2 bases, leaving 11 bases between them. Material: CD4+ T cells from PBMCs. This sequence joins TRBV29-1 and TRBJ2-5; D gene ambiguous. The source is a human donor with multiple sclerosis. The CDR3 bases are TGCAGCGTTGCCCCGACGGCGCAAGAGACCCAGTACTTC. This codes for CSVAPTAQETQYF.